The rows below give T cell receptor beta chains drawn from one sample of a study of monozygotic twins with cystic fibrosis. Profiling relied on immunoSEQ multiplex PCR, and the TCRdb table lists in-frame clones only, not all of them. The sample lists some 31,000 clones; around 85% were seen once. The sample comprised blood. These receptors all stem from a girl aged 2 to 10 with cystic fibrosis. CDR3s include the opening cysteine and the closing phenylalanine or tryptophan. D genes are given only for firm matches. Clone size is stated in some rows and not others, as once, few, many or a class when expanded.

CDR3 | DNA | J | size | D | V
CASSEGTQQETQYF | TGCGCCAGCAGTGAAGGGACGCAGCAAGAGACCCAGTACTTC | TRBJ2-5 | NA | NA | TRBV10-1
CASSLSPRSNQPQHF | TGTGCCAGCAGTCTAAGCCCTCGTAGCAATCAGCCCCAGCATTTT | TRBJ1-5 | few | NA | TRBV28
CASSLSTSGSSGANVLTF | TGTGCCAGCTCACTCTCGACTAGCGGGAGCTCTGGGGCCAACGTCCTGACTTTC | TRBJ2-6 | NA | TRBD2 | TRBV18
CSARDRSEAFF | TGCAGTGCTAGAGATCGCAGTGAAGCTTTCTTT | TRBJ1-1 | few | NA | TRBV20-1
CAWSKGGITEAFF | TGTGCCTGGAGTAAGGGGGGAATCACTGAAGCTTTCTTT | TRBJ1-1 | NA | NA | TRBV30
CSVEISGGQGEAFF | TGCAGCGTCGAGATTAGTGGGGGCCAGGGTGAAGCTTTCTTT | TRBJ1-1 | NA | NA | TRBV29-1
CASSLGLVVYEQYF | TGTGCCAGCAGCTTAGGTCTAGTTGTCTACGAGCAGTACTTC | TRBJ2-7 | NA | NA | TRBV7-9
CSVGGRDISGGYTF | TGCAGCGTTGGTGGGCGGGACATTTCTGGGGGCTACACCTTC | TRBJ1-2 | NA | NA | TRBV29-1
CASSFGGGGRPYF | TGTGCCAGCAGCTTCGGCGGCGGGGGCCGGCCGTACTTC | TRBJ2-7 | once | NA | TRBV7-2
CAISDPGLAGGHGELFF | TGTGCCATCAGTGACCCCGGACTAGCGGGAGGGCACGGGGAGCTGTTTTTT | TRBJ2-2 | NA | TRBD2 | TRBV10-3
CASSLGPGGPMNTEAFF | TGTGCCAGCAGCTTAGGTCCTGGAGGTCCCATGAACACTGAAGCTTTCTTT | TRBJ1-1 | NA | NA | TRBV7-8
CASSPSRTVHQPQHF | TGTGCCAGCAGCCCCTCTCGGACAGTTCATCAGCCCCAGCATTTT | TRBJ1-5 | few | NA | TRBV7-2
CASSLAAGTSGSNEQFF | TGTGCCAGCAGCTTAGCTGCTGGGACTAGCGGGAGTAATGAGCAGTTCTTC | TRBJ2-1 | NA | TRBD2 | TRBV7-8
CASSQPGANQPQHF | TGTGCCAGCAGTCAGCCAGGGGCCAATCAGCCCCAGCATTTT | TRBJ1-5 | once | NA | TRBV25-1
CASSGDGNYGYTF | TGTGCCAGCAGCGGGGACGGAAACTATGGCTACACCTTC | TRBJ1-2 | few | NA | TRBV2
CASSLGGGNQPQHF | TGCGCCAGCAGCTTGGGGGGCGGGAATCAGCCCCAGCATTTT | TRBJ1-5 | NA | NA | TRBV5-1
CASSSAGYEQYF | TGTGCCAGCAGTTCCGCGGGTTACGAGCAGTACTTC | TRBJ2-7 | NA | NA | TRBV7-8
CASSRTPRDQPQHF | TGTGCCAGTAGTAGGACACCAAGGGATCAGCCCCAGCATTTT | TRBJ1-5 | NA | NA | TRBV19
CASSSSGGTPEAFF | TGTGCCAGCAGCTCTTCAGGGGGCACGCCTGAAGCTTTCTTT | TRBJ1-1 | few | TRBD1 | TRBV7-6
CASRDRVNQPQHF | TGTGCCAGCAGAGACAGGGTCAATCAGCCCCAGCATTTT | TRBJ1-5 | NA | TRBD1 | TRBV28
CASSDGGANVLTF | TGTGCCAGCAGTGACGGGGGGGCCAACGTCCTGACTTTC | TRBJ2-6 | NA | NA | TRBV6-1
CASSEGTTGVEQYF | TGTGCCAGCAGTGAAGGCACGACAGGGGTCGAGCAGTACTTC | TRBJ2-7 | few | TRBD1 | TRBV6-1